The 30 T cell receptor beta chains below come from one sample, sequenced in a study of T cell responses to AZD1222 COVID-19 vaccine (dated by TCRdb to about 2021). Receptors were amplified or captured by the immunoSEQ multiplex PCR assay. Here the immuneACCESS table is served through TCRdb, limited to in-frame sequences with V and J called. Missing clones are a known gap in these copies; in checked studies unresolved V genes cover under half, and the rest lacks a known reason. For this sample the table gives roughly 200,000 clones, of which less than 95% were detected only once. Over 1.5% of the sample belongs to the ten largest clones. This sample's time point label indicates: about 28 days (+/-7) after the second vaccine dose. This specimen's treatment or condition label, interpreted: meningococcal conjugate vaccine given as trial control. Sequences were derived from peripheral blood, sampled 28 days after the second dose of the MenACWY control vaccine. The receptors were gathered from an adult who received the MenACWY meningococcal vaccine as a control.

The genes are TRBV2 and TRBJ1-4; D unclear. The CDR3 loop spans 17 amino acids. The germline V and J ends were trimmed by 4 bases and 2 bases, with 17 bases remaining between them. Germline loops: CDR1 SNHLY, CDR2 FYNNEI. CDR3: CASSVGPGSPTNEKLFF. CDR3 bases: TGTGCCAGCAGTGTAGGGCCAGGAAGTCCGACTAATGAAAAACTGTTTTTT.

This clone was recorded only once. The chain joins TRBV9 to TRBJ2-7; D might be TRBD2 (6 bases). This CDR3 has 13 amino acids. The germline V gene has CDR1 SGDLS and CDR2 YYNGEE. V was shortened by 0 bases and J by 5 bases, with 9 bases between the two germline ends. The CDR3 loop reads CASSVGTKNEQYF. CDR3 DNA sequence: TGTGCCAGCAGCGTAGGGACTAAAAACGAGCAGTACTTC.

This chain links TRBV19 with TRBJ2-1; 8 nucleotides agree with TRBD2. The CDR3 covers 15 residues. CDR1 and CDR2 (germline): LNHDA, SQIVND (reference sequence). With V trimmed by 3 bases and J by 3 bases, 4 bases remained unmatched. CDR3 in amino acids: CASSILLAGYNEQFF. CDR3 DNA sequence: TGTGCCAGTAGTATCCTCCTAGCGGGCTACAATGAGCAGTTCTTC. Full variable domain (remainder filled in from reference TRBV19 and TRBJ2-1): DGGITQSPKYLFRKEGQNVTLSCEQNLNHDAMYWYRQDPGQGLRLIYYSQIVNDFQKGDIAEGYSVSREKKESFPLTVTSAQKNPTAFYLCASSILLAGYNEQFFGPGTRLTVL.

About this clone itself: The same CDR3 also results from other DNA sequences found in this sample. The J gene is TRBJ2-3, the V gene TRBV5-4; D call uncertain. The CDR3 covers 12 residues. The ends were cut back, 4 bases at V and 2 bases at J, with 5 bases in the middle. Looked up from germline, CDR1 is SGHNT and CDR2 is YYREEE (reference sequence). CDR3 sequence (DNA): TGTGCCAGCAGCCTTTACACAGATACGCAGTATTTT. This sequence encodes CASSLYTDTQYF.

This clone appeared a single time. V and J are TRBV4-1 and TRBJ1-4; possible D gene TRBD1, 5 bases. Trimming took off 6 bases at V and 4 bases at J, with 15 bases between the two ends. Germline CDR1 and CDR2: MGHRA and YSYEKL. This CDR3 is 15 amino acids long. The CDR3 DNA sequence: TGCGCCAGCAGGCGTCCGGGACGGTTTAATGAAAAACTGTTTTTT. Translation: CASRRPGRFNEKLFF.

The V gene is TRBV9, the J gene TRBJ2-1, with D hard to call. Germline values: CDR1 SGDLS, CDR2 YYNGEE. Deletions cut 0 bases from V and 0 bases from J, with 4 bases between. This CDR3 is built from 14 residues. The CDR3 coding sequence is TGTGCCAGCAGCGTAGAATACTCCTACAATGAGCAGTTCTTC. Amino acid sequence: CASSVEYSYNEQFF.

The chain combines TRBV4-1 with TRBJ1-5, with TRBD1 as a possible D gene (5 bases). V was pared by 1 base and J by 0 bases, with 7 bases between. Germline-derived CDR1 and CDR2 are MGHRA and YSYEKL. This CDR3 is 15 amino acids long. The CDR3 reads CASSQGTNSNQPQHF. In DNA, the CDR3 is TGCGCCAGCAGCCAAGGGACAAATAGCAATCAGCCCCAGCATTTT.

V gene TRBV5-1 combines with J gene TRBJ1-2, with TRBD1 identical over 7 bases. V gave up 3 bases and J gave up 4 bases; unmatched junction bases: 12. The CDR3 totals 16 residues. CDR1 SGHRS and CDR2 YFSETQ come from the germline V gene. The CDR3 here is CASSSTGTDIFYGYTF. CDR3 DNA sequence: TGCGCCAGCAGCTCAACCGGGACAGATATCTTCTATGGCTACACCTTC.

This chain joins TRBV28 and TRBJ1-4; 7 bases are shared with TRBD1. The V segment lost 6 bases and the J segment 5 bases; nucleotides outside the gene matches: 6. Looked up from germline, CDR1 is MDHEN and CDR2 is SYDVKM. This CDR3 contains 14 residues. CDR3 in DNA: TGTGCCAGCAGCCCCGGGACAGAAAATGAAAAACTGTTTTTT. Protein: CASSPGTENEKLFF.

The CDR3 DNA follows: TGTGCCAGTAGTATTCCGGGACTAGCGGGGCTTCTCACCCACGAGCAGTACTTC. Encoded protein: CASSIPGLAGLLTHEQYF. The chain has TRBV19 and TRBJ2-7; 13 nucleotides agree with TRBD2. The CDR3 consists of 18 residues. Germline CDR1 reads LNHDA; CDR2 reads SQIVND (reference sequence). Trimming removed 3 bases from V and 5 bases from J; junction bases left unmatched: 13.

This rearrangement joins TRBV7-3 to TRBJ1-2; TRBD1 is a possible D gene (6 bases). There are 15 residues in the CDR3. Trimming removed 1 base from V and 4 bases from J, with 13 bases in between. CDR1 is SGHTA, CDR2 FQGTGA, per germline. CDR3: CASSLKTGPSYGYTF. The CDR3 region has the DNA TGTGCCAGCAGCTTAAAAACAGGGCCTAGCTATGGCTACACCTTC.

J is TRBJ2-4 and V is TRBV7-2; 15 bases match TRBD2. Germline-derived CDR1 and CDR2 are SGHTA and FQGNSA. Trimming cost V 5 bases and J 1 base; bases outside gene matches: 9. This CDR3 is built from 19 residues. In nucleotides, the CDR3 is TGTGCCAGCAGCGTCGCGGGACTAGCGGGGGGCCGCGCCAAAAACATTCAGTACTTC. This codes for CASSVAGLAGGRAKNIQYF. Complete variable domain (other parts from reference TRBV7-2 and TRBJ2-4): GAGVSQSPSNKVTEKGKDVELRCDPISGHTALYWYRQSLGQGLEFLIYFQGNSAPDKSGLPSDRFSAERTGGSVSTLTIQRTQQEDSAVYLCASSVAGLAGGRAKNIQYFGAGTRLSVL.

This rearrangement joins TRBV28 to TRBJ1-6, with 7 bases that match TRBD1. The CDR3 runs 16 residues. The germline CDR1 and CDR2 sequences are MDHEN and SYDVKM. Germline trimming cut 8 bases from V and 9 bases from J; bases unmatched to any gene: 16. CDR3 nucleotide sequence: TGTGCCAGCGGGGTCGACAGGGTACTTTGGGGTTCACCCCTCCACTTT. Translated: CASGVDRVLWGSPLHF.

This sequence joins TRBV3-1 (or the pseudogene TRBV3-2) and TRBJ1-1; 9 bases align to TRBD1. The CDR3 runs 15 residues. Germline V CDR1 and CDR2: LGHDT, YNNKEL (reference sequence). The V and J ends lost 5 bases and 4 bases, in that order; junction bases with no gene match: 8. The CDR3 loop reads CASSSGDRAGTEAFF. CDR3 bases: TGTGCCAGCAGCTCAGGGGACAGGGCAGGCACTGAAGCTTTCTTT.

A remark on this clone: An end of the junction differs from the germline gene, which may be a read error. The chain joins TRBV15 to TRBJ1-5, with 8 nucleotides matching TRBD1. This CDR3 has 14 amino acids. Germline CDR1 LNHNV, CDR2 YYDKDF (reference sequence). The CDR3 DNA reads as TGTGCCATCAGCCGGACAGGGTACAATCAGCCCCAGCATTTT. It specifies CAISRTGYNQPQHF.

This chain joins TRBV28 and TRBJ1-1, with D possibly matching TRBD1 (6 bases). The CDR3 covers 14 residues. CDR1 and CDR2 from the germline V gene are MDHEN and SYDVKM. Trimming shortened V by 11 bases and J by 1 base, and 17 bases separated the two germline ends. The CDR3 DNA follows: TGTGCCGGCCGTTCAGGGGATAGGAACACTGAAGCTTTCTTT. Amino acids: CAGRSGDRNTEAFF.

This chain connects TRBV12-3 or TRBV12-4 to TRBJ2-7; D unclear. The CDR3 contains 13 residues. V was trimmed by 5 bases and J by 3 bases, leaving 11 bases between them. The CDR3 DNA sequence: TGTGCCAGCAGTCCCTCGGTCTTCTACGAGCAGTACTTC. It translates to CASSPSVFYEQYF.

The chain links TRBV27 to TRBJ1-5; TRBD1 aligns across 12 bases. CDR1 MNHEY and CDR2 SMNVEV come from the germline V gene (reference sequence). V was pared by 5 bases and J by 3 bases, with 5 bases of the junction left unmatched. The CDR3 runs to 16 residues. CDR3 bases: TGTGCCAGCAGTCTTGGGACAGGGGGCAACAATCAGCCCCAGCATTTT. Amino acids: CASSLGTGGNNQPQHF.

The chain carries TRBV6-5 and TRBJ2-7; maybe TRBD1 (6 bases). The CDR3 length is 15 residues. Trimming took off 6 bases at V and 1 base at J, with 16 bases between the two ends. The germline gives CDR1 MNHEY, CDR2 SVGAGI. The CDR3 protein is CASSLGTGQSYEQYF. CDR3 coding DNA: TGTGCCAGCAGCCTGGGCACGGGACAATCCTACGAGCAGTACTTC.

The chain employs TRBV30 and TRBJ1-3, with D hard to call. CDR3 length equals 15 residues. Deletions cut 0 bases from V and 0 bases from J, with 9 bases between. Germline CDR1 reads GTSNPN; CDR2 reads SVGIG (reference sequence). CDR3 residues: CAWSVGRSSGNTIYF. CDR3 nucleotides: TGTGCCTGGAGTGTAGGCAGAAGCTCTGGAAACACCATATATTTT.

This chain links TRBV5-1 with TRBJ1-1; TRBD1 matches at 11 bases. The length of the CDR3 is 16 residues. From germline, CDR1 is SGHRS and CDR2 YFSETQ. Trimming at V came to 4 bases and at J to 5 bases, leaving 10 bases not matched to a gene. The CDR3 reads CASSVGQGAGGTEAFF. In DNA, the CDR3 is TGCGCCAGCAGCGTTGGACAGGGGGCAGGAGGGACTGAAGCTTTCTTT. The full variable domain, in which reference TRBV5-1 and TRBJ1-1 provide the parts outside the CDR3, is KAGVTQTPRYLIKTRGQQVTLSCSPISGHRSVSWYQQTPGQGLQFLFEYFSETQRNKGNFPGRFSGRQFSNSRSEMNVSTLELGDSALYLCASSVGQGAGGTEAFFGQGTRLTVV.

The rearrangement links TRBV14 to TRBJ2-3; D unresolved. The CDR3 length is 13 residues. The germline V and J ends were trimmed by 2 bases and 6 bases, with 9 bases remaining between them. The V gene's germline CDR1 is SGHDN and CDR2 FVKESK. In nucleotides, the CDR3 is TGTGCCAGCAGCCAAACAAACTCGGATACGCAGTATTTT. Protein product: CASSQTNSDTQYF.

This rearrangement joins TRBV11-2 to TRBJ1-4; TRBD1 aligns across 8 bases. Germline CDR1 SGHAT, CDR2 FQNNGV. V was pared by 2 bases and J by 1 base, with 3 bases of the junction left unmatched. This CDR3 comprises 16 residues. DNA of the CDR3: TGTGCCAGCAGCTTACGGACAGGGCTAACTAATGAAAAACTGTTTTTT. It translates to CASSLRTGLTNEKLFF. Together with reference TRBV11-2 and TRBJ1-4, the CDR3 gives the full variable domain: EAGVAQSPRYKIIEKRQSVAFWCNPISGHATLYWYQQILGQGPKLLIQFQNNGVVDDSQLPKDRFSAERLKGVDSTLKIQPAKLEDSAVYLCASSLRTGLTNEKLFFGSGTQLSVL.

The J gene is TRBJ2-1, the V gene TRBV28; D is ambiguous. CDR3 length: 13 residues. CDR1 MDHEN and CDR2 SYDVKM come from the germline V gene. V gave up 5 bases and J gave up 6 bases, with 11 bases separating them. The CDR3, as DNA: TGTGCCAGCAGTCCCCTCATGGTCAATGAGCAGTTCTTC. This gives the protein CASSPLMVNEQFF.

The chain joins TRBV5-1 to TRBJ1-6; D is ambiguous. Germline lookup yields CDR1 SGHRS and CDR2 YFSETQ. The CDR3 runs 13 residues. The ends were cut back, 5 bases at V and 1 base at J, with 4 bases in the middle. For the CDR3, the DNA is TGCGCCAGCAGGGGTTCCTATAATTCACCCCTCCACTTT. Its protein product is CASRGSYNSPLHF.

This chain joins TRBV7-6 and TRBJ1-3; D not certain. The length of the CDR3 is 15 residues. With 0 bases removed from V and 0 bases from J, the gap between germline ends came to 6 bases. Germline values: CDR1 SGHVS, CDR2 FNYEAQ. The CDR3 here is CASSLAPTSGNTIYF. CDR3 nucleotides: TGTGCCAGCAGCTTAGCCCCGACCTCTGGAAACACCATATATTTT.

The V and J genes are TRBV5-4 and TRBJ1-2; a weak D match, TRBD1 (5 bases). V was shortened by 2 bases and J by 6 bases, with 11 bases between the two germline ends. CDR3 length: 13 amino acids. Germline V gene sequence: CDR1 SGHNT, CDR2 YYREEE (reference sequence). The CDR3 loop is CASSLGGTHGYTF. The DNA for the CDR3 is TGTGCCAGCAGCTTAGGAGGGACCCATGGCTACACCTTC. Combining the CDR3 with reference TRBV5-4 and TRBJ1-2 gives the whole variable domain ETGVTQSPTHLIKTRGQQVTLRCSSQSGHNTVSWYQQALGQGPQFIFQYYREEENGRGNFPPRFSGLQFPNYSSELNVNALELDDSALYLCASSLGGTHGYTFGSGTRLTVV.

The chain couples TRBV4-2 to TRBJ2-2; 7 nucleotides agree with TRBD2. Germline trimming cut 5 bases from V and 7 bases from J; bases unmatched to any gene: 13. Germline V lookup: CDR1 LGHNA, CDR2 YNFKEQ. The CDR3 is 16 amino acids. The CDR3 coding sequence is TGTGCCAGCAGCGAAGGGGTACGCGGGAGAATCGGGGAGCTGTTTTTT. Amino acids: CASSEGVRGRIGELFF.

The genes are TRBV5-1 and TRBJ2-7; TRBD1 matches 9 bases. The CDR3 is 19 amino acids. In germline, CDR1 is SGHRS, CDR2 YFSETQ. V shed 4 bases and J 0 bases; nucleotides not matched to a gene: 17. DNA of the CDR3: TGCGCCAGCAGCCGGTTCCGGGACAGGGCCACAGTAAGCTCCTACGAGCAGTACTTC. This encodes CASSRFRDRATVSSYEQYF.

This sequence joins TRBV6-5 and TRBJ2-7, with D tentatively TRBD1 (5 bases). This CDR3 contains 12 residues. The germline gives CDR1 MNHEY, CDR2 SVGAGI. Trimming left V 5 bases short and J 5 bases short, with 10 bases between. CDR3 region: CASSQGIHEQYF. The CDR3 nucleotides are TGTGCCAGCAGTCAGGGTATCCACGAGCAGTACTTC.